This T cell receptor beta chain comes out of a study of response to subunit inactivated influenza vaccine. Study observations and caveats: Authors suggested seasonal influenza vaccinations each recruit few new T cells.

The CDR3 spans 14 residues. V was shortened by 3 bases and J by 3 bases, with 11 bases between the two germline ends. With respect to this clonotype: Its matching antigen is unknown.

Each CDR3 protein is one row after TCRdb ran MiXCR on the RT-PCR reads. In the table there are 650,000 to 800,000 distinct CDR3 sequences, about 15% of which are singletons. The receptor's source is a man in his forties or fifties who received an inactivated influenza vaccine. This chain connects TRBV12-3 or TRBV12-4 to TRBJ1-1; D is unclear. The sample here was PBMCs from blood, taken 14 days before vaccination. The CDR3 is CASSFAEADTEAFF. The DNA of the CDR3 is TGTGCCAGCAGTTTCGCAGAGGCGGACACTGAAGCTTTCTTT.